This TCR beta chain appears in the sequencing data of a study of preoperative IRX-2 immunotherapy in early breast cancer. Sample treatment: preoperative locoregional IRX-2 cytokine immunotherapy. Patients received preoperative, locoregional IRX-2 cytokine immunotherapy in a phase Ib study. The V end was cut by 3 bases, the J end by 8 bases, with 19 bases between. Germline V gene data show CDR1 as LNHDA and CDR2 as SQIVND (reference sequence). The CDR3 consists of 16 residues. This clone was detected once. This table comes from immunoSEQ multiplex PCR, and its TCRdb copy is limited to in-frame clones, with some not included. The repertoire holds fewer than 40,000 clones, with over 85% as singletons.

The starting material was tumor tissue, obtained after IRX-2 immunotherapy. This sequence originates from a human donor with breast cancer. This rearrangement joins TRBV19 to TRBJ1-4; maybe TRBD1 (5 bases). CDR3 protein: CASSIGGTLISEKLFF. For the CDR3, the DNA is TGTGCCAGTAGTATTGGGGGGACCCTAATTAGCGAAAAACTGTTTTTT.